This entry describes one TCR beta chain. This entry is derived from a study of cytotoxic CD8 clonotypes in ibrutinib-treated CLL. The germline V gene has CDR1 SGHRS and CDR2 YFSETQ. The length of the CDR3 is 14 residues. J gave up 5 bases and V 2 bases, and 4 bases lay outside the gene matches. TCRdb's table, derived via immunoSEQ multiplex PCR, lists solely in-frame clones and lacks some. The profile covers roughly 150,000 clones, with approximately 80% appearing a single time and about 5% taken by the ten largest. The source is a human donor with chronic lymphocytic leukemia. This chain uses TRBV5-1 with TRBJ1-1; 9 bases are shared with TRBD1. The input for sequencing was PBMCs, taken after 24 months of ibrutinib treatment. Here the CDR3 reads CASSLPGQGTEAFF. The CDR3 nucleotides are TGCGCCAGCAGCTTACCGGGACAGGGTACTGAAGCTTTCTTT.